This TCR beta chain came from a study of cytomegalovirus exposure and HLA in healthy donors. As to this clone: Its antigen remains unknown.

General study points: As a later analysis showed, a missense DCLRE1C variant was linked to trimming of TCR beta V- and J-genes.

Researchers ran the PCR with 60 Vbeta and 13 Jbeta primers. Authors' methods: As a later analysis found, there were 70 million to 80 million unique TCR beta chains, of which 8.5 million to 14 million were shared. Profiled with immunoSEQ multiplex PCR; TCRdb holds only in-frame clones, not every one. That table supplies the V and J calls and clone size; D and trimming were determined from the DNA. The sample records hundreds of thousands of clones, about 81% being singletons. The clonotype was recovered from a man in his forties in good health and CMV-seropositive. Sequenced: PBMCs.

This CDR3 is CASSSGSSIVPQHF. The CDR3 DNA reads TGTGCCAGCAGCTCGGGATCATCAATCGTGCCCCAGCATTTT. The rearrangement uses TRBV7-9 and TRBJ1-5, with no clear D. The CDR3 length is 14 residues. V shed 4 bases and J shed 9 bases, with 16 bases lying between them. CDR1 is SEHNR and CDR2 is FQNEAQ in the germline V gene (reference sequence).